This T cell receptor (beta chain) is from a study of shared clonotypes between healthy human individuals. Study-wide findings and caveats: It was expected that sequencing depth would affect clonotype sharing among donors.

Germline-derived CDR1 and CDR2 are SGHNT and YENEEA. V trimming: 1 base; J trimming: 3 bases; junction bases outside the gene matches: 5. The CDR3 spans 15 residues. This clone was counted only a few times. Antigen unknown. How the authors handled the data: Junction-only sequences produced by ImmunoSEQ had no quality scores, so filtering differed. The method was immunoSEQ multiplex PCR; TCRdb's version includes in-frame clones alone and lacks a portion of them. That table is the source of V, J and clone size, and D and trimming were worked out from the DNA. The data hold hundreds of thousands of clones, with around 77% observed a single time.

The chain has TRBV11-3 and TRBJ2-5, with 7 positions matching TRBD1. Sequencing was done on a sample of PBMCs. The TCR was taken from a woman aged 40-49 years in good health. Some clones in this sample may be carry-over from other donors' samples. The CDR3 loop reads CASSLGTGQKETQYF. The CDR3 region has the DNA TGTGCCAGCAGCTTAGGCACGGGACAGAAAGAGACCCAGTACTTC.